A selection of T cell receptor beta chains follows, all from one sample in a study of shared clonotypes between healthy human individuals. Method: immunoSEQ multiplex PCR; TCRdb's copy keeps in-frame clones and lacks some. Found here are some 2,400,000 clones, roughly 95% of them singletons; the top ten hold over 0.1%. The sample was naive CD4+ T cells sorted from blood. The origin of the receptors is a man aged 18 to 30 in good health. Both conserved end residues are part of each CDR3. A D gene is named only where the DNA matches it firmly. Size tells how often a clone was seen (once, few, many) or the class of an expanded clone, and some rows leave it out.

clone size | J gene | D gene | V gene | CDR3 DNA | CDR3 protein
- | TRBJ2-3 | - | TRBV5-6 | TGTGCCAGCAGCTTCCGCGGGGCTAGCACAGATACGCAGTATTTT | CASSFRGASTDTQYF
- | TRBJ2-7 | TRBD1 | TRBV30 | TGTGCCTGGAGAAATACACAGGGGGTCAGGGGCGAGCAGTACTTC | CAWRNTQGVRGEQYF
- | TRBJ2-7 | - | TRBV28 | TGTGCCAGCAGTTTGGGGCCAAACGAGCAGTACTTC | CASSLGPNEQYF
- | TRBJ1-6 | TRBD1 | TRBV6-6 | TGTGCCAGCAGTTACGACAGGGCTGAAAGAAATTCACCCCTCCACTTT | CASSYDRAERNSPLHF
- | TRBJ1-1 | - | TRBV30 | TGTGCCTGGAGTGGAGGTCGAAGGACTGAAGCTTTCTTT | CAWSGGRRTEAFF
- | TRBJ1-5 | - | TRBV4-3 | TGCGCCAGCAGCCAAGAAAGGATATACCAGCCCCAGCATTTT | CASSQERIYQPQHF
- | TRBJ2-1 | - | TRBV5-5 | TGTGCCAGCAGCCCGGAGCGATACAATGAGCAGTTCTTC | CASSPERYNEQFF
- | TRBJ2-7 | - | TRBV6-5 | TGTGCCAGCAGTTACCGCCGGGGAAACTACGAGCAGTACTTC | CASSYRRGNYEQYF
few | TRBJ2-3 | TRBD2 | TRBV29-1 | TGCAGCGTTCGAGGACTAGCGGAGGGGACAGATACGCAGTATTTT | CSVRGLAEGTDTQYF
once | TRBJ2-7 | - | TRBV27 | TGTGCCAGCCGAAGATTTGCCTCCTACGAGCAGTACTTC | CASRRFASYEQYF
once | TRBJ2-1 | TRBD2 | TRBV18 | TGTGCCAGCTCAAGGACTAGCGGGTATTCCTCCTACAATGAGCAGTTCTTC | CASSRTSGYSSYNEQFF
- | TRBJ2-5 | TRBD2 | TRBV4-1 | TGCGCCAGCAGCCAAGATCGGATCGGGGGGGCGAAGACCCAGTACTTC | CASSQDRIGGAKTQYF
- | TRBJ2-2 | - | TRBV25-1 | TGTGCCAGCAGTGCCTCAACCGGACAGAACACCGGGGAGCTGTTTTTT | CASSASTGQNTGELFF
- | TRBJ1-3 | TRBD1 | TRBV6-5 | TGTGCCAGCAGTTACTCGACAGGGGGCGGCCGAAACACCATATATTTT | CASSYSTGGGRNTIYF
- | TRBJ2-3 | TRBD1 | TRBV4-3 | TGCGCCAGCAGCCCCGAGGGGACAGGGAGATTCGCAGATACGCAGTATTTT | CASSPEGTGRFADTQYF
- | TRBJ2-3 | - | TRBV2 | TGTGCCAGCGGAGGGGGGCCCCCCACAGATACGCAGTATTTT | CASGGGPPTDTQYF
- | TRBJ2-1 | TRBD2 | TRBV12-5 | TGTGCTAGTGGTTTTTATGGCCCAACTAGCGGGGGGGACTCCTACAATGAGCAGTTCTTC | CASGFYGPTSGGDSYNEQFF
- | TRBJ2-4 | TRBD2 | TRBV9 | TGTGCCAGCAGCACGCTAGCGGGAGGCAACATTCAGTACTTC | CASSTLAGGNIQYF
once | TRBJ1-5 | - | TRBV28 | TGTGCCAGCAGACCCCCGGGAGGGACGGGTCAGCCCCAGCATTTT | CASRPPGGTGQPQHF
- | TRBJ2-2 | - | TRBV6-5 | TGTGCCAGCAGCCGCCAGGCCGGGGAGCTGTTTTTT | CASSRQAGELFF
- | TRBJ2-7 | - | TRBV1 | TGCACCAGCAGCTACCCCCGACCGAACTCCTACGAGCAGTACTTC | CTSSYPRPNSYEQYF
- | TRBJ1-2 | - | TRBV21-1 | TGTGCCAGCAGCAAAGATCCTACAGGGGGAGGCGGCTACACCTTC | CASSKDPTGGGGYTF
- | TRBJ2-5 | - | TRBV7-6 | TGTGCCAGCAGCTTAGGGGCAGGAGAGACCCAGTACTTC | CASSLGAGETQYF
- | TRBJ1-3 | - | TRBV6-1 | TGTGCCAGCGGACTTGGAAACACCATATATTTT | CASGLGNTIYF
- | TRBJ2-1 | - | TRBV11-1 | TGTGCCAGCAGCTCGACAGTTACCTCCTACAATGAGCAGTTCTTC | CASSSTVTSYNEQFF
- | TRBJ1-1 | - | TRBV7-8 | TGTGCCAGCAGCTCCTCTCAGAACACTGAAGCTTTCTTT | CASSSSQNTEAFF
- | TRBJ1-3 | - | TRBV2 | TGTGCCAGCAGTGCGGGTTTCGGTGCCAGTGAGTGGATAGGAAACACCATATATTTT | CASSAGFGASEWIGNTIYF
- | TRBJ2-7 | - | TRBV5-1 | TGCGCCAGCAGCTTGGGGGTGAGTAGAATCTACGAGCAGTACTTC | CASSLGVSRIYEQYF
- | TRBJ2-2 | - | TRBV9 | TGTGCCAGCAGCGTAGCCGTCAGCGCGAACACCGGGGAGCTGTTTTTT | CASSVAVSANTGELFF
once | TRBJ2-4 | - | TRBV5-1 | TGCGCCAGCAGCTTGGGGGGAACCAAAAACATTCAGTACTTC | CASSLGGTKNIQYF
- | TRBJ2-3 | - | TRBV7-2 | TGTGCCAGCAGCTTTACAGGGCCAGATACGCAGTATTTT | CASSFTGPDTQYF
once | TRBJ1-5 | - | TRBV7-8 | TGTGCCAGCAGCTTCCCTGATCAGCCCCAGCATTTT | CASSFPDQPQHF
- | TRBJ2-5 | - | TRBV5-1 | TGCGCCAGCAGCCCGGGACTGCAAGAGACCCAGTACTTC | CASSPGLQETQYF
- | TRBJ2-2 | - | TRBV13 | TGTGCCAGCAGCCATGTACATGCGGGCGGATTCAACACCGGGGAGCTGTTTTTT | CASSHVHAGGFNTGELFF
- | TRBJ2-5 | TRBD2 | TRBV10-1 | TGCGCCAGCAGTCCCTTAGCGGGTTCGGAGACCCAGTACTTC | CASSPLAGSETQYF
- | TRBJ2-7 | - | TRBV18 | TGTGCCAGCTCACCTACGGCCAGCTCCTACGAGCAGTACTTC | CASSPTASSYEQYF
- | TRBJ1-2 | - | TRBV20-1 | TGCAGTGCGGGCAGGGGAGGAGGCTACACCTTC | CSAGRGGGYTF
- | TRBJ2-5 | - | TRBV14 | TGTGCCAGCAGCCAAGAATTCGGCGGGACCCAGTACTTC | CASSQEFGGTQYF
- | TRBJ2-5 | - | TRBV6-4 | TGTGCCAGCAGTGCCCCGGACAACGAGATCCAGGAGACCCAGTACTTC | CASSAPDNEIQETQYF
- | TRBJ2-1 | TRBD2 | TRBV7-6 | TGTGCCAGCAGCTTAGGGGTAGCGGGAGATCAGTTCTTC | CASSLGVAGDQFF
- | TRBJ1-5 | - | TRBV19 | TGTGCCAGCGCGATATATAGCAATCAGCCCCAGCATTTT | CASAIYSNQPQHF